These 2 T cell receptor beta chains were all obtained from the same sample, sequenced in a study of blood T cell repertoires in COVID-19. Method: immunoSEQ multiplex PCR; TCRdb's copy keeps in-frame clones and lacks some. The sample carries 40,000 to 50,000 clones, approximately 90% recorded once. The sequencing sample was made of peripheral blood. Receptors were obtained from a human donor in a cohort sampled during active COVID-19.

The V call is TRBV2, the J call TRBJ2-7; 10 bases fit TRBD2. The germline V gene encodes CDR1 SNHLY and CDR2 FYNNEI. Unmatched junction bases numbered 13, after V lost 7 bases and J lost 4 bases. This CDR3 has 16 residues. The DNA for the CDR3 is TGTGCCAGCATTTTAGAGGTTCTAGCGGGGGCGTACGAGCAGTACTTC. This gives the protein CASILEVLAGAYEQYF.

The chain has TRBV19 and TRBJ1-4; D gene uncertain. Germline V lookup: CDR1 LNHDA, CDR2 SQIVND (reference sequence). Trimming removed 6 bases from V and 7 bases from J, with 15 bases in between. The CDR3 has 14 residues. CDR3 residues: CASSSKFRSEKLFF. As DNA, the CDR3 is TGTGCCAGTAGCTCGAAGTTTCGGTCTGAAAAACTGTTTTTT.